The next 27 T cell receptor beta chains were all read from a single sample in a study of Graves' ophthalmopathy and Graves' hyperthyroidism. The authors amplified TCR beta CDR3 regions, and they did so from RNA transcripts for repertoire sequencing. RT-PCR with HTBI primers came first, then second-round multiplex PCR. TCRdb used MiXCR to reprocess the multiplex PCR reads, holding one entry per CDR3 protein. Among approximately 700,000 distinct CDR3 sequences listed, 35% to 50% were seen once. The sequencing input was peripheral blood. Receptor source: an adult man with Graves' ophthalmopathy.

This clonotype was seen at least ten times. The chain carries TRBV24-1 and TRBJ1-2, with D perhaps matching TRBD1 (6 bases). The CDR3 covers 13 residues. Trimming left V 5 bases short and J 5 bases short, with 11 bases between. CDR1 is KGHDR and CDR2 is SFDVKD in the germline V gene. CDR3 in amino acids: CATSARGGYGYTF. DNA of the CDR3: TGTGCCACCAGTGCCAGGGGAGGTTATGGCTACACCTTC.

The gene calls are TRBV29-1 and TRBJ2-7; D is possibly TRBD1 (5 bases). The length of the CDR3 is 13 residues. CDR1 SQVTM and CDR2 ANQGSEA come from the germline V gene. V gave up 6 bases and J gave up 2 bases, with 14 bases separating them. For the CDR3, the DNA is TGCAGCGTCCAACCAGGGCCGACCTACGAGCAGTACTTC. This translates into CSVQPGPTYEQYF.

This clonotype was detected ten times or more. This rearrangement joins TRBV29-1 to TRBJ1-6; a possible D gene is TRBD1 (5 bases). V lost 5 bases to trimming and J lost 9 bases, with 14 bases between them. Germline CDR1 and CDR2: SQVTM and ANQGSEA. CDR3 length: 13 residues. CDR3 coding DNA: TGCAGCGTTCGGACACCTGAGGGTTCACCCCTCCACTTT. Amino acid sequence: CSVRTPEGSPLHF. Together with reference TRBV29-1 and TRBJ1-6, the CDR3 gives the full variable domain: SAVISQKPSRDICQRGTSLTIQCQVDSQVTMMFWYRQQPGQSLTLIATANQGSEATYESGFVIDKFPISRPNLTFSTLTVSNMSPEDSSIYLCSVRTPEGSPLHFGNGTRLTVT.

Notes on this clonotype: One end of the junction is discordant with germline, which a read error may explain. V usage is TRBV29-1 and J usage is TRBJ1-2; D gene unclear. CDR3 length: 14 residues. The germline CDR1 and CDR2 sequences are SQVTM and ANQGSEA. The CDR3 DNA is TGCAGCGTTGAAGATGAGCTAGCGGGAGTGTTACGTTTCTTC. It yields the protein CSVEDELAGVLRFF.

This clonotype was seen ten or more times. This CDR3 is CASSRSQGMNTEAFF. The CDR3 DNA sequence: TGTGCCAGCAGCCGCTCACAGGGGATGAACACTGAAGCTTTCTTT. The V gene is TRBV7-8, the J gene TRBJ1-1, with 7 bases matching TRBD1. This CDR3 comprises 15 residues. Germline V CDR1 and CDR2: SGHVS, FQNEAQ. J lost 0 bases, V lost 5 bases, and 6 bases had no gene match.

The gene calls are TRBV10-2 and TRBJ2-5; 9 nucleotides agree with TRBD2. Germline CDR1 and CDR2: WSHSY and SAAADI. This CDR3 contains 16 residues. The ends lost 7 bases at V and 3 bases at J; junction bases unmatched: 12. In DNA, the CDR3 is TGCGCCAGCACTGCCGGGCAGGGCGGGGGGGAAGAGACCCAGTACTTC. It encodes CASTAGQGGGEETQYF.

This clonotype was counted only a few times. The V call is TRBV19, the J call TRBJ2-7; D is perhaps TRBD1 (6 bases). The CDR3 consists of 12 residues. Between the trimmed V and J ends, which lost 8 bases and 4 bases, there was a span of 12 bases. Germline values: CDR1 LNHDA, CDR2 SQIVND (reference sequence). As DNA, the CDR3 is TGTGCCAGTGGGCAGGGGCATTACGAGCAGTACTTC. Residues: CASGQGHYEQYF.

The rearrangement uses TRBV7-3 and TRBJ1-4; D might be TRBD1 (6 bases). This CDR3 comprises 17 residues. Germline CDR1 SGHTA, CDR2 FQGTGA. V was cut by 5 bases and J by 0 bases, with 16 bases left in between. In nucleotides, the CDR3 is TGTGCCAGCAGCCACCGACGGGGGCTGGCAACTAATGAAAAACTGTTTTTT. Translating it yields CASSHRRGLATNEKLFF. Variable domain in full (rest from reference TRBV7-3 and TRBJ1-4): GAGVSQTPSNKVTEKGKYVELRCDPISGHTALYWYRQSLGQGPEFLIYFQGTGAADDSGLPNDRFFAVRPEGSVSTLKIQRTERGDSAVYLCASSHRRGLATNEKLFFGSGTQLSVL.

This chain uses TRBV4-3 with TRBJ1-5; D gene uncertain. This CDR3 comprises 17 residues. CDR1 and CDR2 (germline): LGHNA, YSLEER. The ends were cut back, 1 base at V and 3 bases at J, with 16 bases in the middle. CDR3 nucleotides: TGCGCCAGCAGCCAAGTCGAGTCGGGAACCCTCAATCAGCCCCAGCATTTT. It yields the protein CASSQVESGTLNQPQHF.

This clonotype occurred a few times. The rearrangement joins TRBV7-9 to TRBJ2-2; 7 nucleotides match TRBD2. The germline gives CDR1 SEHNR, CDR2 FQNEAQ (reference sequence). J was trimmed by 3 bases and V by 5 bases; bases with no gene match: 0. The CDR3 spans 13 residues. The CDR3 is CASSRGDTGELFF. The DNA for the CDR3 is TGTGCCAGCAGCCGGGGGGACACCGGGGAGCTGTTTTTT.

The chain carries TRBV20-1 and TRBJ1-1, with a tentative D call TRBD1 (6 bases). The germline CDR1 and CDR2 sequences are DFQATT and SNEGSKA (reference sequence). CDR3 length: 14 amino acids. V lost 1 base and J 8 bases, leaving 17 bases between the germline ends. The CDR3, as DNA: TGCAGTGCTAGAGCGGCAGGGGTTGTACCAGAAGCTTTCTTT. Its translation: CSARAAGVVPEAFF.

The rearrangement links TRBV20-1 to TRBJ2-7; D possibly matches TRBD1 or TRBD2 (5 bases each). Trimming removed 6 bases at V and 5 bases at J, with 17 bases between. Germline CDR1 is DFQATT and CDR2 is SNEGSKA (reference sequence). CDR3 length equals 13 residues. The DNA of the CDR3 is TGCAGTGCCAAATCTGGGGGTCCGAACGAGCAGTACTTC. Protein: CSAKSGGPNEQYF.

V and J are TRBV10-3 and TRBJ1-4; 12 nucleotides match TRBD1. The CDR3 runs to 16 residues. Germline loops: CDR1 ENHRY, CDR2 SYGVKD. Germline trimming cut 6 bases from V and 3 bases from J; bases unmatched to any gene: 5. This CDR3 reads CAIRRGQGAANEKLFF. Written as DNA, the CDR3 is TGTGCCATCAGACGGGGACAGGGGGCGGCTAATGAAAAACTGTTTTTT.

This clonotype was detected many times. This chain links TRBV15 with TRBJ1-5, with no clear D. CDR1 and CDR2 from the germline V gene are LNHNV and YYDKDF (reference sequence). The V end lost 10 bases, the J end lost 0 bases, and 16 bases lay between the germline ends. This CDR3 is built from 15 residues. This CDR3 reads CASGSLGFSNQPQHF. The CDR3 DNA reads TGTGCCAGCGGGAGCCTTGGTTTTAGCAATCAGCCCCAGCATTTT. Variable domain in full (rest from reference TRBV15 and TRBJ1-5): DAMVIQNPRYQVTQFGKPVTLSCSQTLNHNVMYWYQQKSSQAPKLLFHYYDKDFNNEADTPDNFQSRRPNTSFCFLDIRSPGLGDTAMYLCASGSLGFSNQPQHFGDGTRLSIL.

There are many counts of this clonotype. The J gene is TRBJ2-7, the V gene TRBV9, with TRBD2 matching over 10 bases. The CDR3 loop spans 14 amino acids. From germline, CDR1 is SGDLS and CDR2 YYNGEE. V lost 6 bases and J lost 3; bases outside the gene matches: 6. The CDR3 coding sequence is TGTGCCAGCACCACTAGCGGGACACTCTACGAGCAGTACTTC. It encodes CASTTSGTLYEQYF.

In DNA form, the CDR3 reads TGTGCCAGCTTAGGGGGACGGGAGACCCAGTACTTC. This translates into CASLGGRETQYF. The chain employs TRBV2 and TRBJ2-5, with D tentatively TRBD1 (6 bases). This CDR3 contains 12 residues. V lost 8 bases to trimming and J lost 5 bases, with 12 bases between them. The germline V gene encodes CDR1 SNHLY and CDR2 FYNNEI.

CDR3 protein: CASMEGNTIYF. The CDR3 nucleotides are TGTGCCAGCATGGAGGGAAACACCATATATTTT. V gene TRBV10-3 combines with J gene TRBJ1-3; D gene ambiguous. CDR3 length equals 11 residues. Deletions cut 10 bases from V and 4 bases from J, with 8 bases between. CDR1 and CDR2 from the germline V gene are ENHRY and SYGVKD.

This clonotype was recorded many times. The chain couples TRBV6-5 to TRBJ1-5; D not certain. Trimming shortened V by 6 bases and J by 2 bases, and 8 bases separated the two germline ends. CDR1 and CDR2 (germline): MNHEY, SVGAGI. CDR3 size: 13 residues. CDR3 in amino acids: CASRADGNQPQHF. The DNA for the CDR3 is TGTGCCAGCAGGGCAGATGGCAATCAGCCCCAGCATTTT.

With respect to this clonotype: Because it lacks the conserved phenylalanine or tryptophan at the end, this CDR3 is likely a read error. The limits of the CDR3 on the DNA are not certain, so only TCRdb's listed CDR3 is given. The chain carries TRBV7-9 and TRBJ2-5; TRBD2 is the table's D call and was not checked against the DNA. The CDR3 has 14 residues if both end residues are counted. Germline loops: CDR1 SEHNR, CDR2 FQNEAQ (reference sequence). The CDR3: CASSFADSPLHFGN.

The chain combines TRBV20-1 with TRBJ2-7; 8 bases are a match to TRBD2. V trimming: 1 base; J trimming: 4 bases; junction bases outside the gene matches: 12. CDR3 length: 16 residues. The V gene's germline CDR1 is DFQATT and CDR2 SNEGSKA (reference sequence). CDR3 amino acids: CSARVSGGRFDYEQYF. The DNA for the CDR3 is TGCAGTGCTAGAGTCTCGGGGGGGCGGTTTGATTACGAGCAGTACTTC.

Only one count was recorded for this clonotype. Mismatch with germline at one junction end may stem from a read error. This rearrangement joins TRBV7-6 to TRBJ2-5, with D perhaps assigned TRBD1 or TRBD2 (5 bases each). The CDR3 loop spans 17 amino acids. CDR1 is SGHVS and CDR2 is FNYEAQ in the germline V gene. CDR3 protein: CASSARGRGPLVVTQYF. DNA for the CDR3: TGTGCTAGCAGCGCACGGGGTAGGGGCCCACTTGTCGTGACCCAGTACTTC.

This clonotype has just one count. The J gene is TRBJ2-7, the V gene TRBV11-2; TRBD2 might be the D (6 bases). Trimming stripped 4 bases from V and 2 bases from J, with 18 bases between. Germline CDR1 reads SGHAT; CDR2 reads FQNNGV. The length of the CDR3 is 16 residues. CDR3 DNA: TGTGCCAGCAGCTCGGGACGGGGGAAGGGAACCTACGAGCAGTACTTC. Translation: CASSSGRGKGTYEQYF.

The V call is TRBV27, the J call TRBJ1-2; 7 nucleotides line up with TRBD1. Trimming cost V 5 bases and J 3 bases; bases outside gene matches: 6. Germline V CDR1 and CDR2: MNHEY, SMNVEV (reference sequence). The length of the CDR3 is 14 residues. CDR3 sequence: CASSGTGVYYGYTF. The CDR3 DNA reads as TGTGCCAGCAGTGGAACAGGGGTCTACTATGGCTACACCTTC.

This clonotype was counted between two and nine times. Mismatch with germline at one junction end may stem from a read error. The chain is built from TRBV14 and TRBJ1-2, with 9 bases aligning to TRBD1. The CDR3 extends over 17 amino acids. Germline lookup yields CDR1 SGHDN and CDR2 FVKESK. CDR3 region: CASSQEPQGQGYYGYTF. Here the CDR3 DNA reads TGCGCCAGCAGCCAAGAACCCCAGGGACAGGGATACTATGGCTACACCTTC.

The J gene is TRBJ2-7, the V gene TRBV9; 10 positions agree with TRBD1. Germline V gives CDR1 SGDLS, CDR2 YYNGEE. The CDR3 consists of 14 residues. J gave up 6 bases and V 5 bases, and 8 bases lay outside the gene matches. CDR3 DNA sequence: TGTGCCAGCAGTCCGGGACAGGGGCCCCTCGAGCAGTACTTC. It specifies CASSPGQGPLEQYF.

This chain joins TRBV19 and TRBJ1-1; the D gene is possibly TRBD1 (5 bases). In germline, CDR1 is LNHDA, CDR2 SQIVND (reference sequence). The CDR3 covers 15 residues. V was cut by 6 bases and J by 0 bases, with 14 bases left in between. CDR3 sequence reads: CASRGTGGMNTEAFF. The CDR3 region has the DNA TGTGCCAGTAGGGGAACCGGGGGAATGAACACTGAAGCTTTCTTT. Filled out from reference TRBV19 and TRBJ1-1, the complete variable domain reads DGGITQSPKYLFRKEGQNVTLSCEQNLNHDAMYWYRQDPGQGLRLIYYSQIVNDFQKGDIAEGYSVSREKKESFPLTVTSAQKNPTAFYLCASRGTGGMNTEAFFGQGTRLTVV.

This clonotype was recorded at least ten times. J is TRBJ1-1 and V is TRBV12-3 or TRBV12-4, with TRBD1 matching 7 bases. This CDR3 contains 14 residues. Trimming at V came to 7 bases and at J to 6 bases, leaving 11 bases not matched to a gene. CDR3 nucleotide sequence: TGTGCCAGCACCCCGACAGGGCTCCGCGCTGAAGCTTTCTTT. It specifies CASTPTGLRAEAFF.